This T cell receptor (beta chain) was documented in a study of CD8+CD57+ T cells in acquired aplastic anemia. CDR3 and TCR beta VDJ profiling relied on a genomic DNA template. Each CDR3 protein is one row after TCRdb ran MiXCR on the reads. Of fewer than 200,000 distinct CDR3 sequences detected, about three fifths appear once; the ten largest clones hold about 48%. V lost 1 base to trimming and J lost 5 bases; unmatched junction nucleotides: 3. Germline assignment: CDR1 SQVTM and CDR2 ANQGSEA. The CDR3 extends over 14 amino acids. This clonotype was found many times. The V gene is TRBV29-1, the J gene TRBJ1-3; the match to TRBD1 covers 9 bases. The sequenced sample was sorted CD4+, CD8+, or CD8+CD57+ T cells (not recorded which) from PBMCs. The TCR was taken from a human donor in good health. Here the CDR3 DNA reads TGCAGCGTTGAAGGGGACAGGGAACGAAACACCATATATTTT. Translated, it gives CSVEGDRERNTIYF.